The TCR beta chain under discussion was sequenced for a study of shared clonotypes between healthy human individuals. A few counts support this clone. The target antigen is unknown. Findings and limits, study-wide: Non-shared clonotypes had lower generation probabilities than clonotypes shared by all four sorted-subset donors.

Each subset's genomic DNA was shared equally among a number of immunoSEQ plates. How the authors handled the data: With immunoSEQ giving junction-only sequences and no quality scores, filtering differed. Produced via immunoSEQ multiplex PCR; TCRdb's table is partial and in-frame only. V, J and clone size are those of that table, while D and trimming were read from the DNA. The profile shows some 680,000 clones, around 73% of them singletons. CDR3 length: 14 amino acids. CDR1 is MNHEY, CDR2 SVGAGI, per germline. V gave up 5 bases and J gave up 6 bases; unmatched junction bases: 7. Material: memory CD4+ T cells sorted from blood. Sample subset: CD45RA-negative fraction. The TCR comes from a woman aged 25 to 39 in good health. This chain links TRBV6-5 with TRBJ2-7, with 10 bases matching TRBD2. CDR3 nucleotide sequence: TGTGCCAGCAGTGCGAGCGGGAGGGCGGGCGAGCAGTACTTC. It codes for CASSASGRAGEQYF.